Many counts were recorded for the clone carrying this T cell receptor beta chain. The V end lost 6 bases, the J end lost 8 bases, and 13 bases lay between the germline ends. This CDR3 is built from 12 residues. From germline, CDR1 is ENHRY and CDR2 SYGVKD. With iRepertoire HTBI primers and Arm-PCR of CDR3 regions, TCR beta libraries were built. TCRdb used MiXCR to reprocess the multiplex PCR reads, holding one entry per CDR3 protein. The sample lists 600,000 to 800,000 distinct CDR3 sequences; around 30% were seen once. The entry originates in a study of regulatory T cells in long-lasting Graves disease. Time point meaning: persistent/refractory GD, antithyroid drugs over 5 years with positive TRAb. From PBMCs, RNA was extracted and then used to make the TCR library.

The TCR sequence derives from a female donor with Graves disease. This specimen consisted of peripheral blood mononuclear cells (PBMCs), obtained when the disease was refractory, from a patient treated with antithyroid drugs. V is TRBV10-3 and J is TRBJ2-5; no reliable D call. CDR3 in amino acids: CAISGNSGTQYF. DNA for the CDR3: TGTGCCATCAGCGGCAACTCGGGCACCCAGTACTTC.